Listed below are T cell receptor beta chains from one sample, sequenced in a study of blood T cell repertoires in COVID-19. Sequencing was performed with immunoSEQ multiplex PCR; in TCRdb, only in-frame clones are kept and a portion is missing. The sample consists of tens of thousands of clones, around 76% of them appearing once. Specimen: peripheral blood. The receptors stem from a human donor in a cohort sampled during active COVID-19. Both conserved end residues are part of each CDR3. A D gene is named only where the DNA matches it firmly. Size tells how often a clone was seen (once, few, many) or the class of an expanded clone, and some rows leave it out.

size	D	V	J	DNA	CDR3
-	TRBD1	TRBV6-4	TRBJ2-7	TGTGCCAGCGTCCGGGACAGGGAATACGAGCAGTACTTC	CASVRDREYEQYF
-	-	TRBV4-2	TRBJ1-2	TGTGCCAGCAGCCAAGCAGTAGTGGACAGCTACTATGGCTACACCTTC	CASSQAVVDSYYGYTF
-	TRBD1	TRBV11-3	TRBJ2-2	TGTGCCAGCAGCTCACAGGGGGCGGCCGGTGCCGGGGAGCTGTTTTTT	CASSSQGAAGAGELFF
few	TRBD1	TRBV20-1	TRBJ1-2	TGCAGTGCTAGTCTCGGGGACAGGTTCAGCGGCTACACCTTC	CSASLGDRFSGYTF
-	-	TRBV4-2	TRBJ1-1	TGTGCCAGCAGCCAAGCTTCGACGGCTGCAGGGGACACTGAAGCTTTCTTT	CASSQASTAAGDTEAFF
-	TRBD1	TRBV30	TRBJ1-2	TGTGCCTGGAGTGCGGCAGGGGGCGCGGGCTACACCTTC	CAWSAAGGAGYTF
once	-	TRBV7-8	TRBJ1-1	TGTGCCAGCAGCTCATCCTCGGGGGGCTCTGAAGCTTTCTTT	CASSSSSGGSEAFF
-	-	TRBV6-1	TRBJ1-5	TGTGCCAGCAGTGAAGACAGGTCATCCCCCCTTTATAGCAATCAGCCCCAGCATTTT	CASSEDRSSPLYSNQPQHF
-	-	TRBV3-1/TRBV3-2	TRBJ2-6	TGTGCCAGCAGCCAGGACTCCTCTGGGGCCAACGTCCTGACTTTC	CASSQDSSGANVLTF
-	TRBD2	TRBV10-3	TRBJ2-7	TGTGCCATCAGTGAGAATAGCGGGGGGTTCTACGAGCAGTACTTC	CAISENSGGFYEQYF
-	-	TRBV18	TRBJ1-4	TGTGCCAGCTCACGGGAGGAAAAACTGTTTTTT	CASSREEKLFF
few	-	TRBV20-1	TRBJ2-2	TGCAGTGCTAGTAACCGGGAGAACACCGGGGAGCTGTTTTTT	CSASNRENTGELFF
-	-	TRBV6-5	TRBJ1-5	TGTGCCAGCTCCGGGGGTTTCGATCAGCCCCAGCATTTT	CASSGGFDQPQHF
-	-	TRBV30	TRBJ2-5	TGTGCCTGGAGTTCGGAGGAGACCCAGTACTTC	CAWSSEETQYF
-	TRBD1	TRBV18	TRBJ2-6	TGTGCCAGCTCACCACCTAAAGGACAGGGAACTGGGGCCAACGTCCTGACTTTC	CASSPPKGQGTGANVLTF
-	-	TRBV14	TRBJ1-2	TGTGCCAGCAGCGCTAAGATGGGGGCTTGGTATGGCTACACCTTC	CASSAKMGAWYGYTF
-	-	TRBV7-9	TRBJ2-7	TGTGCCAGCAGCTCGGACTATCCAGGCCACGAGCAGTACTTC	CASSSDYPGHEQYF
-	TRBD1	TRBV3-1/TRBV3-2	TRBJ1-6	TGTGCCAGCAGCCAAACAGGGGTAAATTCACCCCTCCACTTT	CASSQTGVNSPLHF
few	TRBD1	TRBV7-2	TRBJ2-7	TGTGCCAGCAGCAGCGACAGGGTGGGGCCCTACGAGCAGTACTTC	CASSSDRVGPYEQYF
-	-	TRBV2	TRBJ2-3	TGTGCCAGCAGCAAAGGGTGGTTAGCGAAAGATACGCAGTATTTT	CASSKGWLAKDTQYF
-	-	TRBV5-1	TRBJ1-2	TGCGCCAGCAGCGATCCAGGGAGGCTTTATGGCTACACCTTC	CASSDPGRLYGYTF
-	TRBD1	TRBV2	TRBJ1-1	TGTGCCAGCAGTGGGGGAGCCGGGACAGGGCCTACTGAAGCTTTCTTT	CASSGGAGTGPTEAFF
-	TRBD1	TRBV4-1	TRBJ1-4	TGCGCCAGCAGCCAAGAAACGAAGGACAGGGATTTGAAGGAAAAACTGTTTTTT	CASSQETKDRDLKEKLFF
-	TRBD2	TRBV3-1/TRBV3-2	TRBJ2-5	TGTGCCAGCAGCCAGACTAGCGGCCATGGGGAGACCCAGTACTTC	CASSQTSGHGETQYF
-	-	TRBV21-1	TRBJ1-2	TGTGCCAGCAGCAACGTAGGGGACTATGGCTACACCTTC	CASSNVGDYGYTF
-	-	TRBV5-1	TRBJ1-1	TGCGCCAGCAGCCGACTTCCGGGGGACACTGAAGCTTTCTTT	CASSRLPGDTEAFF
-	-	TRBV5-1	TRBJ2-1	TGCGCCAGCAACGCCGGACTCAATGAGCAGTTCTTC	CASNAGLNEQFF
-	TRBD2	TRBV5-1	TRBJ2-5	TGCGCCAGCAGCTGGGGGGGGACGGAGACCCAGTACTTC	CASSWGGTETQYF
-	TRBD1	TRBV7-2	TRBJ2-7	TGTGCCAGCAGCTACACAGGGGGCGAGCAGTACTTC	CASSYTGGEQYF
-	TRBD1	TRBV19	TRBJ1-2	TGTGCCAGCCGGGACAGGGGTATTATGTCCTATGGCTACACCTTC	CASRDRGIMSYGYTF
-	-	TRBV7-6	TRBJ2-7	TGTGCCAGCAGCTCCCGAGGGTACGAGCAGTACTTC	CASSSRGYEQYF
-	-	TRBV21-1	TRBJ1-3	TGTGCCAGCAGCGCGGGTAATAAACCTGGAAACACCATATATTTT	CASSAGNKPGNTIYF